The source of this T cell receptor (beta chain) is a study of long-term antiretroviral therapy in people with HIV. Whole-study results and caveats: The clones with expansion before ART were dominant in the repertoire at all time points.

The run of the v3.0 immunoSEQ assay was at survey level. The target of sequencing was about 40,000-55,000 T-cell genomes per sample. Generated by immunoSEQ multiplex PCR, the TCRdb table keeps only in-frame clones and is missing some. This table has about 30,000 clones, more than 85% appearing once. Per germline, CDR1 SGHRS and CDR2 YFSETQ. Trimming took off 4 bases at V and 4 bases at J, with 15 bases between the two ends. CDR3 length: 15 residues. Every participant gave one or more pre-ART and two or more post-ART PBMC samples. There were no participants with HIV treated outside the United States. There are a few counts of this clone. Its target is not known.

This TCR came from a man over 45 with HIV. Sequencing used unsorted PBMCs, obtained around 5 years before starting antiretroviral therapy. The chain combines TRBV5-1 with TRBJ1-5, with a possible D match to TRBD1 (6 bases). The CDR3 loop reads CASSPTQGMNQPQHF. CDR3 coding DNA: TGCGCCAGCAGCCCGACTCAGGGGATGAATCAGCCCCAGCATTTT.